The 26 T cell receptor beta chains below all came from one sample that was sequenced in a study of OX40 agonist ivuxolimab in advanced cancers. Clones were sequenced by immunoSEQ multiplex PCR, and TCRdb holds only the in-frame ones, with some missing. Here the sample spans fewer than 100,000 clones, 89% being singletons. Sequenced here: CD4+ or CD8+ T cells sorted from blood, sampled in a trial of the OX40 agonist ivuxolimab. The receptor set was obtained from an adult with an advanced solid tumor such as melanoma, head and neck, liver or kidney cancer.

V usage is TRBV2 and J usage is TRBJ2-2; maybe TRBD2 (5 bases). V lost 7 bases to trimming and J lost 6 bases, with 21 bases between them. Germline V lookup: CDR1 SNHLY, CDR2 FYNNEI. CDR3 length equals 16 residues. CDR3 protein: CASKPFTRRQAGELFF. CDR3 coding DNA: TGTGCCAGCAAACCCTTCACGAGGAGGCAAGCCGGGGAGCTGTTTTTT.

The chain uses TRBV30 and TRBJ2-3; tentative D call: TRBD1 (6 bases). The V and J ends lost 4 bases and 3 bases respectively, with 17 bases between them. The CDR3 sequence is 15 residues long. Germline V gene data show CDR1 as GTSNPN and CDR2 as SVGIG (reference sequence). CDR3: CAWKSVRGKTDTQYF. The CDR3 DNA reads TGTGCCTGGAAATCGGTCAGGGGAAAGACAGATACGCAGTATTTT.

The chain combines TRBV5-6 with TRBJ2-3, with D possibly TRBD2 on 5 matching bases. The CDR3 consists of 16 residues. CDR1 SGHDT and CDR2 YYEEEE come from the germline V gene. Trimming took off 0 bases at V and 0 bases at J, with 11 bases between the two ends. In nucleotides, the CDR3 is TGTGCCAGCAGCTTGGGAGCGGAAAGTAGCACAGATACGCAGTATTTT. This sequence encodes CASSLGAESSTDTQYF.

This CDR3 reads CASSMGDRAGQPQHF. The CDR3 bases are TGTGCCAGTAGTATGGGGGACCGGGCGGGTCAGCCCCAGCATTTT. This chain connects TRBV19 to TRBJ1-5; D may be TRBD1 (5 bases). The germline V gene encodes CDR1 LNHDA and CDR2 SQIVND (reference sequence). The CDR3 is 15 residues long. The V and J ends lost 3 bases and 6 bases respectively, with 15 bases between them.

V usage is TRBV9 and J usage is TRBJ2-1; tentative D call: TRBD2 (5 bases). The V end was cut by 4 bases, the J end by 1 base, with 9 bases between. The germline V gene encodes CDR1 SGDLS and CDR2 YYNGEE. The CDR3 extends over 14 amino acids. In DNA form, the CDR3 reads TGTGCCAGCAGCAGCGGCAGTTCCTACAATGAGCAGTTCTTC. Translation: CASSSGSSYNEQFF.

The rearrangement joins TRBV5-4 to TRBJ2-6; D is tentatively TRBD1 or TRBD2 (6 bases each). Germline CDR1 and CDR2: SGHNT and YYREEE (reference sequence). CDR3 length: 17 residues. Trimming stripped 4 bases from V and 1 base from J, with 15 bases between. This CDR3 reads CASSLGGPGSGANVLTF. The CDR3 bases are TGTGCCAGCAGCCTCGGGGGCCCGGGGTCTGGGGCCAACGTCCTGACTTTC.

V gene TRBV6-5 combines with J gene TRBJ2-7; 9 bases align to TRBD2. CDR3 length: 14 residues. Trimming took 2 bases from V and 4 from J; bases not matched to a gene: 3. Germline V gives CDR1 MNHEY, CDR2 SVGAGI. The CDR3 nucleotides are TGTGCCAGCAGTTACGGCGGGAGGGGTTACGAGCAGTACTTC. Translated: CASSYGGRGYEQYF.

V gene TRBV27 combines with J gene TRBJ2-1; TRBD2 aligns across 10 bases. Trimming cost V 7 bases and J 4 bases; bases outside gene matches: 16. There are 18 residues in the CDR3. The V gene's germline CDR1 is MNHEY and CDR2 SMNVEV (reference sequence). For the CDR3, the DNA is TGTGCCAGCATTGCTAGGGGGGTACTAGCGGGATCATACAATGAGCAGTTCTTC. Translated: CASIARGVLAGSYNEQFF.

The CDR3 nucleotides are TGTGCCATCAGTGAATTGGTAGGCGTCAATCAGCCCCAGCATTTT. It encodes CAISELVGVNQPQHF. J is TRBJ1-5 and V is TRBV10-3, with D uncertain. V lost 3 bases, J lost 3 bases, and 12 bases lay in between. The CDR3 consists of 15 residues. The germline CDR1 and CDR2 sequences are ENHRY and SYGVKD.

This chain joins TRBV4-1 and TRBJ1-3; D is undetermined. With 0 bases removed from V and 3 bases from J, the gap between germline ends came to 6 bases. The CDR3 has 14 amino acids. Per germline, CDR1 MGHRA and CDR2 YSYEKL. The CDR3 here is CASSQERDGNTIYF. DNA for the CDR3: TGCGCCAGCAGCCAAGAACGGGATGGAAACACCATATATTTT.

The chain links TRBV28 to TRBJ1-2; D is unclear. CDR1 MDHEN and CDR2 SYDVKM come from the germline V gene. Deletions cut 5 bases from V and 5 bases from J, with 21 bases between. The CDR3 has 16 amino acids. The DNA of the CDR3 is TGTGCCAGCAGTCCGATAGACTATGTACCGACTTATGGCTACACCTTC. Its translation: CASSPIDYVPTYGYTF.

The rearrangement links TRBV10-3 to TRBJ2-5; D may be TRBD1 or TRBD2 (5 bases each). Deletions cut 0 bases from V and 1 base from J, with 6 bases between. CDR1 and CDR2 from the germline V gene are ENHRY and SYGVKD. The CDR3 totals 14 residues. The DNA for the CDR3 is TGTGCCATCAGTGAGTCGGGGACCCAAGAGACCCAGTACTTC. Translating it yields CAISESGTQETQYF.

This chain uses TRBV29-1 with TRBJ2-7; 12 bases line up with TRBD2. J gave up 4 bases and V 0 bases, and 7 bases lay outside the gene matches. The germline V gene encodes CDR1 SQVTM and CDR2 ANQGSEA. The CDR3 totals 16 residues. The CDR3 sequence is CSVEEDATSGRYEQYF. For the CDR3, the DNA is TGCAGCGTTGAAGAGGACGCGACTAGCGGGAGATACGAGCAGTACTTC.

J is TRBJ1-4 and V is TRBV29-1; the D gene is possibly TRBD1 (5 bases). CDR1 and CDR2 from the germline V gene are SQVTM and ANQGSEA. The CDR3 totals 12 residues. V lost 7 bases and J 8 bases, leaving 14 bases between the germline ends. The DNA of the CDR3 is TGCAGCGCGGGAGGAGAGGGGGAAAAACTGTTTTTT. The encoded protein is CSAGGEGEKLFF.

The sample holds a few counts of this clone. V and J are TRBV11-3 and TRBJ2-1; D gene ambiguous. With 6 bases removed from V and 7 bases from J, the gap between germline ends came to 13 bases. CDR3 length: 13 amino acids. CDR1 and CDR2 (germline): SGHNT, YENEEA. This CDR3 reads CASSRTTQNEQFF. The CDR3 region has the DNA TGTGCCAGCAGTCGAACGACCCAGAATGAGCAGTTCTTC.

This chain links TRBV4-2 with TRBJ1-5; 7 bases match TRBD1. Trimming cost V 5 bases and J 6 bases; bases outside gene matches: 7. CDR1 is LGHNA and CDR2 is YNFKEQ in the germline V gene. The CDR3 is 14 amino acids. The CDR3 sequence is CASSGDSQAQPQHF. CDR3 in DNA: TGTGCCAGCAGCGGGGACAGTCAAGCTCAGCCCCAGCATTTT.

CDR3 region: CASSQGTDSKQYF. CDR3 DNA: TGTGCCAGCAGCCAGGGGACGGACTCGAAGCAGTACTTC. The chain has TRBV7-3 and TRBJ2-7; tentatively, D is TRBD1 (6 bases). The V gene's germline CDR1 is SGHTA and CDR2 FQGTGA. The CDR3 totals 13 residues. Trimming cost V 5 bases and J 8 bases, with 16 bases left between them.

The CDR3 loop reads CASSQGINFQETQYF. The CDR3 region has the DNA TGTGCCAGCAGCCAAGGTATAAACTTCCAAGAGACCCAGTACTTC. This chain connects TRBV4-2 to TRBJ2-5; no clear D. The CDR3 is 15 residues long. The germline V gene has CDR1 LGHNA and CDR2 YNFKEQ. Trimming removed 1 base at V and 1 base at J, with 10 bases between.

The chain employs TRBV14 and TRBJ1-1; unclear D gene. CDR1 is SGHDN and CDR2 is FVKESK in the germline V gene. V lost 0 bases and J lost 0, with 8 bases in between. The CDR3 covers 15 residues. This chain's CDR3 is CASSQDSLMNTEAFF. In DNA, the CDR3 is TGTGCCAGCAGCCAAGACTCCCTGATGAACACTGAAGCTTTCTTT.

The J gene is TRBJ1-2, the V gene TRBV30; D ambiguous. Germline loops: CDR1 GTSNPN, CDR2 SVGIG (reference sequence). V dropped 3 bases and J dropped 3 bases, with 2 bases sitting between them. The CDR3 loop spans 10 amino acids. CDR3: CAWSHYGYTF. Written as DNA, the CDR3 is TGTGCCTGGAGCCACTATGGCTACACCTTC.

DNA for the CDR3: TGTGCCAGCAGCTTGGGAGGGGCGGAGAATGAAAAACTGTTTTTT. It yields the protein CASSLGGAENEKLFF. The chain recombines TRBV5-4 with TRBJ1-4, with D tentatively TRBD1 (5 bases). The germline CDR1 and CDR2 sequences are SGHNT and YYREEE (reference sequence). This CDR3 comprises 15 residues. Trimming stripped 0 bases from V and 5 bases from J, with 11 bases between.

The genes are TRBV11-2 and TRBJ2-6; the D is unclear. V was pared by 5 bases and J by 1 base, with 12 bases between. The CDR3 extends over 16 amino acids. Germline V gene sequence: CDR1 SGHAT, CDR2 FQNNGV. CDR3 region: CASSPKTLSGANVLTF. The CDR3 nucleotides read TGTGCCAGCAGCCCCAAGACACTATCTGGGGCCAACGTCCTGACTTTC.

This chain uses TRBV28 with TRBJ2-5; TRBD2 is a possible D gene (5 bases). Trimming took 5 bases from V and 4 from J, leaving 8 bases between them. Germline V gene data show CDR1 as MDHEN and CDR2 as SYDVKM. This CDR3 has 12 residues. CDR3 sequence: CASSRAGETQYF. Written as DNA, the CDR3 is TGTGCCAGCAGTCGCGCGGGAGAGACCCAGTACTTC.

The chain joins TRBV6-1 to TRBJ2-1; TRBD1 matches at 12 bases. The CDR3 totals 15 residues. Per germline, CDR1 MNHNS and CDR2 SASEGT. The ends lost 6 bases at V and 8 bases at J; junction bases unmatched: 8. The CDR3 loop reads CASRTGTGGLYEQFF. The DNA of the CDR3 is TGTGCCAGCAGGACCGGGACAGGGGGCCTCTATGAGCAGTTCTTC.

The chain links TRBV5-1 to TRBJ1-6, with TRBD1 as a possible D gene (6 bases). CDR1 SGHRS and CDR2 YFSETQ come from the germline V gene. Trimming took 4 bases from V and 7 from J, leaving 12 bases between them. The CDR3 covers 14 residues. CDR3 in amino acids: CASSMTGDNSPLHF. CDR3 DNA: TGCGCCAGCAGCATGACAGGAGACAATTCACCCCTCCACTTT.

This chain uses TRBV28 with TRBJ1-5; TRBD1 might be the D (5 bases). Trimming took 5 bases from V and 1 from J, leaving 12 bases between them. CDR3 size: 15 residues. Germline V gene lookup returns CDR1 MDHEN and CDR2 SYDVKM. Written as DNA, the CDR3 is TGTGCCAGCAGTAAGGGGCTGGGGAGCAATCAGCCCCAGCATTTT. It is translated as CASSKGLGSNQPQHF.